These 22 T cell receptor beta chains were sequenced from one sample in a study of CD8 T cells in Susac syndrome. RNA in amounts of about 0.5 to 1 ug was reverse transcribed with random hexamers. MiXCR, applied by TCRdb to the immunoSEQ multiplex PCR reads, yields one record per CDR3 protein. The sample carries about 140,000 distinct CDR3 sequences, approximately 95% recorded once. The sample was CD4+ T cells from PBMCs. The source of these receptors is a human donor with Susac syndrome.

The chain has TRBV2 and TRBJ2-5; D is unclear. V was shortened by 10 bases and J by 2 bases, with 14 bases between the two germline ends. The CDR3 spans 13 residues. The germline V gene encodes CDR1 SNHLY and CDR2 FYNNEI. The CDR3 DNA reads as TGTGCCACCACCCCAGGACGGCAAGAGACCCAGTACTTC. This gives the protein CATTPGRQETQYF.

The rearrangement joins TRBV20-1 to TRBJ2-7; the D call may be TRBD1 or TRBD2 (5 bases each). This CDR3 comprises 11 residues. Trimming left V 8 bases short and J 4 bases short, with 12 bases between. Germline CDR1 and CDR2: DFQATT and SNEGSKA (reference sequence). The CDR3 region is CSSRDLYEQYF. The CDR3 coding sequence is TGCAGTAGCCGGGACCTGTACGAGCAGTACTTC.

The count of this clonotype is one. The chain has TRBV28 and TRBJ1-2; TRBD1 matches at 9 bases. The CDR3 is 15 residues long. The trim removed 5 bases at V and 7 bases at J, leaving 11 bases unmatched. Looked up from germline, CDR1 is MDHEN and CDR2 is SYDVKM. CDR3 region: CASSPFHRGQGGYTF. CDR3 bases: TGTGCCAGCAGTCCCTTTCACAGGGGGCAGGGTGGCTACACCTTC.

J is TRBJ2-7 and V is TRBV5-6; 8 bases match TRBD1. The CDR3 has 16 amino acids. Germline V lookup: CDR1 SGHDT, CDR2 YYEEEE. Trimming took 2 bases from V and 3 from J; bases not matched to a gene: 10. The CDR3 bases are TGTGCCAGCAGCTTACAGACCGGGACAGGCTACTACGAGCAGTACTTC. It is translated as CASSLQTGTGYYEQYF.

This chain links TRBV10-2 with TRBJ2-3, with D uncertain. CDR3 length: 14 residues. CDR1 WSHSY and CDR2 SAAADI come from the germline V gene. Trimming took 5 bases from V and 0 from J, leaving 9 bases between them. The chain's CDR3 is CASSNSRSTDTQYF. The CDR3 DNA reads as TGCGCCAGCAGTAACTCTCGTAGCACAGATACGCAGTATTTT.

The chain recombines TRBV28 with TRBJ2-5; TRBD2 aligns across 8 bases. From germline, CDR1 is MDHEN and CDR2 SYDVKM. CDR3 length: 14 amino acids. With 2 bases clipped from V and 3 bases from J, the junction kept 2 bases outside the gene matches. This chain's CDR3 is CASSLPGGKETQYF. CDR3 sequence (DNA): TGTGCCAGCAGTTTACCGGGAGGGAAAGAGACCCAGTACTTC.

This sequence joins TRBV5-1 and TRBJ2-3; 9 nucleotides align to TRBD1. Germline V lookup: CDR1 SGHRS, CDR2 YFSETQ. The CDR3 has 17 residues. Trimming at V came to 3 bases and at J to 4 bases, leaving 12 bases not matched to a gene. Here the CDR3 DNA reads TGCGCCAGCAGCTGGGGTCGGAGGGACAGGGTCGCAGATACGCAGTATTTT. This encodes CASSWGRRDRVADTQYF.

The chain joins TRBV19 to TRBJ2-5, with D unresolved. The ends were cut back, 5 bases at V and 1 base at J, with 8 bases in the middle. The germline V gene has CDR1 LNHDA and CDR2 SQIVND (reference sequence). CDR3 length: 13 residues. The CDR3 sequence is CASSGSFQETQYF. The CDR3 nucleotides are TGTGCCAGTAGTGGATCATTCCAAGAGACCCAGTACTTC.

The chain has TRBV7-2 and TRBJ2-3; D remains unclear. With 5 bases removed from V and 1 base from J, the gap between germline ends came to 10 bases. The CDR3 covers 14 residues. Germline V gene sequence: CDR1 SGHTA, CDR2 FQGNSA. The CDR3 DNA is TGTGCCAGCAGCCCCGAGTGGGGCACAGATACGCAGTATTTT. Translation: CASSPEWGTDTQYF.

The chain couples TRBV18 to TRBJ1-2; D is unresolved. V was clipped by 2 bases and J by 0 bases, with 16 bases between them. The CDR3 loop spans 17 amino acids. Looked up from germline, CDR1 is KGHSH and CDR2 is LQKENI. In DNA form, the CDR3 reads TGTGCCAGCTCACCAAAGAGTGTATCCAGCTCTAACTATGGCTACACCTTC. It translates to CASSPKSVSSSNYGYTF.

J is TRBJ2-5 and V is TRBV5-1, with TRBD2 matching over 10 bases. The V segment lost 3 bases and the J segment 1 base; nucleotides outside the gene matches: 9. The CDR3 has 17 amino acids. Germline assignment: CDR1 SGHRS and CDR2 YFSETQ. CDR3 region: CASSYSLTSGFQETQYF. Here the CDR3 DNA reads TGCGCCAGCAGCTACTCCTTGACTAGCGGGTTCCAAGAGACCCAGTACTTC.

The chain couples TRBV4-1 to TRBJ2-1, with D perhaps matching TRBD2 (6 bases). Germline lookup yields CDR1 MGHRA and CDR2 YSYEKL. The CDR3 length is 19 residues. Trimming shortened V by 2 bases and J by 8 bases, and 28 bases separated the two germline ends. CDR3 nucleotide sequence: TGCGCCAGCAGCCAACCAAGGCTCAGTGGGGGGAAGTCAGTCGATGAGCAGTTCTTC. Its translation: CASSQPRLSGGKSVDEQFF.

The gene calls are TRBV29-1 and TRBJ1-1, with 8 bases fitting TRBD1. There are 14 residues in the CDR3. The junction had 9 bases not matched to a gene; V was cut back by 0 bases and J by 9 bases. CDR1 and CDR2 (germline): SQVTM, ANQGSEA. The CDR3 loop is CSVEDSRQGSQAFF. In DNA form, the CDR3 reads TGCAGCGTTGAAGATTCGCGACAGGGGTCGCAAGCTTTCTTT.

The chain couples TRBV11-2 to TRBJ2-2, with D tentatively TRBD1 (6 bases). V shed 5 bases and J shed 1 base, with 8 bases lying between them. This CDR3 has 14 residues. Germline CDR1 reads SGHAT; CDR2 reads FQNNGV. DNA of the CDR3: TGTGCCAGCAGCCCGACAGGGAACACCGGGGAGCTGTTTTTT. As protein: CASSPTGNTGELFF.

This clonotype came up a few times. The chain employs TRBV18 and TRBJ1-3, with D possibly being TRBD1 (6 bases). This CDR3 comprises 14 residues. Germline assignment: CDR1 KGHSH and CDR2 LQKENI. V lost 3 bases, J lost 0 bases, and 6 bases lay in between. The CDR3 DNA reads TGTGCCAGCTCACCGGACAGCTCTGGAAACACCATATATTTT. It encodes CASSPDSSGNTIYF.

V gene TRBV20-1 combines with J gene TRBJ2-7; TRBD1 aligns across 7 bases. The germline CDR1 and CDR2 sequences are DFQATT and SNEGSKA (reference sequence). The CDR3 extends over 14 amino acids. V lost 2 bases, J lost 5 bases, and 9 bases stayed unmatched. The CDR3 is CSARPIRGSNEQYF. The CDR3 nucleotides read TGCAGTGCTAGACCGATCAGGGGGAGCAACGAGCAGTACTTC.

The chain has TRBV3-1 and TRBJ1-5; D not resolved. Trimming took 1 base from V and 6 from J, leaving 10 bases between them. The CDR3 spans 14 residues. The germline CDR1 and CDR2 sequences are LGHDT and YNNKEL (reference sequence). Here the CDR3 reads CASSQVSLGQPQHF. CDR3 bases: TGTGCCAGCAGCCAAGTTTCCCTGGGTCAGCCCCAGCATTTT.

This chain uses TRBV5-1 with TRBJ2-5; tentatively, D is TRBD1 or TRBD2 (5 bases each). This CDR3 has 14 residues. Germline CDR1 SGHRS, CDR2 YFSETQ. Trimming removed 4 bases at V and 2 bases at J, with 12 bases between. The CDR3 loop is CASSHEGRQETQYF. Written as DNA, the CDR3 is TGCGCCAGCAGCCATGAGGGACGGCAAGAGACCCAGTACTTC.

The V and J genes are TRBV29-1 and TRBJ1-6, with 7 bases aligning to TRBD1. The CDR3 covers 14 residues. After removal of 5 bases from V and 8 bases from J, the junction contained 9 bases not matched to a gene. Germline values: CDR1 SQVTM, CDR2 ANQGSEA. The CDR3 reads CSVQTGSVDSPLHF. The CDR3, as DNA: TGCAGCGTTCAGACAGGGAGTGTGGATTCACCCCTCCACTTT.

The chain uses TRBV12-3 or TRBV12-4 and TRBJ1-1, with TRBD1 as a possible D gene (6 bases). V lost 3 bases to trimming and J lost 5 bases, with 13 bases between them. The CDR3 totals 14 residues. The CDR3 loop reads CASSLAQGNTEAFF. The CDR3 region has the DNA TGTGCCAGCAGTTTGGCACAGGGCAATACTGAAGCTTTCTTT.

V is TRBV30 and J is TRBJ1-3, with D possibly matching TRBD1 (5 bases). Germline CDR1 is GTSNPN and CDR2 is SVGIG (reference sequence). V gave up 2 bases and J gave up 8 bases, with 10 bases separating them. CDR3 length equals 12 residues. CDR3 DNA sequence: TGTGCCTGGAGTTCGAAGGGGCACACCATATATTTT. It encodes CAWSSKGHTIYF.

The chain links TRBV12-3 or TRBV12-4 to TRBJ2-1; D gene unclear. The CDR3 is 15 residues long. Trimming took off 5 bases at V and 0 bases at J, with 11 bases between the two ends. DNA of the CDR3: TGTGCCAGCAGTCCCACGAGGAGCTCCTACAATGAGCAGTTCTTC. It codes for CASSPTRSSYNEQFF.